A selection of T cell receptor beta chains follows, all from one sample in a study of identifying expanded T cells in peripheral blood. Libraries were prepared by immunoSEQ multiplex PCR; TCRdb keeps only in-frame clonotypes and omits some of them. In the table there are 85,000 to 95,000 clones, 88% of which are singletons. Sequenced: blood. The source of these receptors is a person aged 18-70 years in good health. Each CDR3 is given with its conserved first and last residue. Each record gives: J gene, D gene, clone size, V gene, CDR3 DNA, CDR3 protein. A D gene is named only where the DNA matches it firmly. Clone sizes are given selectively: once, few, many, or a class where the clone is expanded.

>TRBJ2-7|-|-|TRBV18
TGTGCCAGCTCACCACCGCGGGGGACAGCCGTCACCTACGAACAGTACTTC
CASSPPRGTAVTYEQYF
>TRBJ2-3|TRBD1|once|TRBV2
TGTGCCAGCAGCAATCCCGGGACAGGGCTGCAGTATTTT
CASSNPGTGLQYF
>TRBJ1-2|-|-|TRBV28
TGTGCCAGCAGTAATCTGGCACCGAGCTTAAAGGGCTACACCTTC
CASSNLAPSLKGYTF
>TRBJ2-3|TRBD2|-|TRBV7-2
TGTGCCAGCGCGCCGGGAGGGTACACAGATACGCAGTATTTT
CASAPGGYTDTQYF
>TRBJ2-3|-|-|TRBV9
TGTGCCAGCAGTTACAGCACAGATACGCAGTATTTT
CASSYSTDTQYF
>TRBJ2-2|TRBD1|once|TRBV2
TGTGCCAGCAGTTCTGGGACAGGGGCCCGGAACACCGGGGAGCTGTTTTTT
CASSSGTGARNTGELFF
>TRBJ2-2|TRBD2|-|TRBV2
TGTGCCAGCAGCCACGTCACTAGCGGGGATGGGGAGCTGTTTTTT
CASSHVTSGDGELFF
>TRBJ1-3|-|-|TRBV5-1
TGCGCCAGCAGTGCAGGGGCCTCTGGAAACACCATATATTTT
CASSAGASGNTIYF
>TRBJ1-2|-|-|TRBV6-4
TGTGCCAGCAGTGAATGGCAATTTGGTGTCTACACCTTC
CASSEWQFGVYTF
>TRBJ2-1|-|-|TRBV12-5
TGTGCTAGTGGTTTGAATGACTGGGCAGCATACAATGAGCAGTTCTTC
CASGLNDWAAYNEQFF
>TRBJ1-4|-|-|TRBV9
TGTGCCAGCAGCGCCCCAGACACAGGGTTCGCTAATGAAAAACTGTTTTTT
CASSAPDTGFANEKLFF
>TRBJ2-7|-|-|TRBV18
TGTGCCAGCTCACCACAACGGAATGCCTACGAGCAGTACTTC
CASSPQRNAYEQYF
>TRBJ2-7|TRBD1|-|TRBV29-1
TGCAGCGCCCGTCATTCCGGGACAGGGGCACTTTACGAGCAGTACTTC
CSARHSGTGALYEQYF
>TRBJ2-7|TRBD2|-|TRBV15
TGTGCCACCAGCGGAAGACCTAGCGGGGCGTCCTACGAGCAGTACTTC
CATSGRPSGASYEQYF
>TRBJ1-1|-|-|TRBV19
TGTGCCAGTAGATCTGCGGGAACCCGGACCACTGAAGCTTTCTTT
CASRSAGTRTTEAFF
>TRBJ1-1|-|-|TRBV18
TGTGCCAGCTCACCTAGGGGACCCCTATCGGGCCAGGGCACTGAAGCTTTCTTT
CASSPRGPLSGQGTEAFF
>TRBJ1-3|-|-|TRBV5-5
TGTGCCAGCAGCTTGGGAGGAAACACCATATATTTT
CASSLGGNTIYF
>TRBJ1-4|-|-|TRBV5-6
TGTGCCAGCAGCTTGGCAGGGCGAAAGGAAGAAAAACTGTTTTTT
CASSLAGRKEEKLFF
>TRBJ2-2|-|few|TRBV6-4
TGTGCCAGCAGGCACGGGGAGAACACCGGGGAGCTGTTTTTT
CASRHGENTGELFF
>TRBJ2-3|-|-|TRBV11-3
TGTGCCAGCAGCCCCTCGGGGGAGGGGGCAGATACGCAGTATTTT
CASSPSGEGADTQYF
>TRBJ2-7|-|-|TRBV2
TGTGCCAGCAGTGAGGAGGGGGCAAGGGACGAGCAGTACTTC
CASSEEGARDEQYF
>TRBJ1-2|TRBD1|-|TRBV30
TGTGCCTGGAGTGTACGATGGCAGGGACAGGGGGCGGAGGGAGGCTACACCTTC
CAWSVRWQGQGAEGGYTF
>TRBJ2-2|-|-|TRBV19
TGTGCCAGTAGCACCCTCGGGAGCACCGGGGAGCTGTTTTTT
CASSTLGSTGELFF
>TRBJ2-7|-|-|TRBV27
TGTGCCAGCAGTTTATCCACTGGTATTTTCGAGCAGTACTTC
CASSLSTGIFEQYF
>TRBJ1-1|TRBD1|-|TRBV27
TGTGCCAGCAGTACTTGGAGGAGACAGGGAGCCTACACTGAAGCTTTCTTT
CASSTWRRQGAYTEAFF
>TRBJ2-2|-|-|TRBV14
TGTGCCAGCAGCCTCGTGGCGGGACCTGGCGGGGAGCTGTTTTTT
CASSLVAGPGGELFF
>TRBJ2-7|TRBD2|-|TRBV27
TGTGCCAGCAGTTCCTCAGCGGGAGAGAGCTCCTACGAGCAGTACTTC
CASSSSAGESSYEQYF
>TRBJ1-2|TRBD1|-|TRBV30
TGTGCCTGGAGTGAATGGACAGGGAATGGCTACACCTTC
CAWSEWTGNGYTF
>TRBJ1-4|-|-|TRBV4-3
TGCGCCAGCAGCCAAGATCGGGGAGAAAAACTGTTTTTT
CASSQDRGEKLFF
>TRBJ2-7|-|-|TRBV9
TGTGCCAGCAGCGTAGGGGCTAGCGCCCTTTCCGAGCAGTACTTC
CASSVGASALSEQYF
>TRBJ2-1|-|-|TRBV5-1
TGCGCCAGCAGCTTGGTAGACACCAACAATGAGCAGTTCTTC
CASSLVDTNNEQFF
>TRBJ2-3|-|-|TRBV18
TGTGCCAGCTCACCATCAAACTCAGATACGCAGTATTTT
CASSPSNSDTQYF
>TRBJ2-7|TRBD2|-|TRBV10-1
TGCGCCAGCAGCGAGGGAGCGGGAGGATACTACGAGCAGTACTTC
CASSEGAGGYYEQYF
>TRBJ2-4|-|-|TRBV9
TGTGCCAGCAGCGTAGGGGTCGAAGGGGGGTTAGCCAAAAACATTCAGTACTTC
CASSVGVEGGLAKNIQYF
>TRBJ2-5|TRBD1|-|TRBV10-3
TGTGCCATCAGCGGACAGGGGGGTCTCCCAGAGACCCAGTACTTC
CAISGQGGLPETQYF
>TRBJ2-5|-|once|TRBV30
TGTGCCTGGGGGGTTGGAGAGACCCAGTACTTC
CAWGVGETQYF
>TRBJ2-1|-|-|TRBV21-1
TGTGCCAGCAGCAGCGAGGCCCGACTAGCGGATACCTACAATGAGCAGTTCTTC
CASSSEARLADTYNEQFF
>TRBJ2-2|-|-|TRBV11-2
TGTGCCAGCAGTCCCAGGTTGGGGTCCGGGGAGCTGTTTTTT
CASSPRLGSGELFF
>TRBJ2-1|TRBD1|-|TRBV13
TGTGCCAGCAGCTTAGCCGGGACAGGCTACAATGAGCAGTTCTTC
CASSLAGTGYNEQFF
>TRBJ2-1|-|-|TRBV4-1
TGCGCCAGCAGCCAACCTCCCAGGGGACCTGACAATGAGCAGTTCTTC
CASSQPPRGPDNEQFF
>TRBJ1-2|-|-|TRBV7-6
TGTGCCAGCAGCTTAGAGGGTGACTATGGCTACACCTTC
CASSLEGDYGYTF